A single sample is the source of the 15 T cell receptor beta chains below, sequenced in a study of blood T cell repertoires in COVID-19. The data were produced by immunoSEQ multiplex PCR, yet TCRdb's version contains in-frame clones alone and is incomplete. The sample records roughly 170,000 clones, roughly nine tenths being singletons. The sequencing sample was made of peripheral blood. All receptors derive from a man in his sixties or seventies with active or convalescent COVID-19.

The chain uses TRBV10-3 and TRBJ1-1, with D perhaps matching TRBD1 (5 bases). The CDR3 contains 13 residues. V shed 6 bases and J shed 1 base, with 9 bases lying between them. In germline, CDR1 is ENHRY, CDR2 SYGVKD. CDR3 sequence (DNA): TGTGCCATCAGCCCGACAGCGAACACTGAAGCTTTCTTT. Translating it yields CAISPTANTEAFF.

The rearrangement links TRBV6-5 to TRBJ1-1, with D possibly being TRBD1 (5 bases). V was cut by 2 bases and J by 2 bases, with 9 bases left in between. Germline lookup yields CDR1 MNHEY and CDR2 SVGAGI. CDR3 length: 14 amino acids. In nucleotides, the CDR3 is TGTGCCAGCAGTTACACCAGGGATAACACTGAAGCTTTCTTT. This sequence encodes CASSYTRDNTEAFF.

This chain connects TRBV5-1 to TRBJ2-5, with 8 bases fitting TRBD1. CDR1 is SGHRS, CDR2 YFSETQ, per germline. CDR3 length equals 15 residues. The V and J ends lost 4 bases and 2 bases, in that order; junction bases with no gene match: 7. The CDR3, as DNA: TGCGCCAGCAGCCCGACAGGGGCAGTACAAGAGACCCAGTACTTC. This encodes CASSPTGAVQETQYF.

This sequence joins TRBV10-2 and TRBJ2-1; possible D gene TRBD1, 6 bases. V was shortened by 8 bases and J by 6 bases, with 14 bases between the two germline ends. Germline V gene data show CDR1 as WSHSY and CDR2 as SAAADI. The CDR3 runs to 13 residues. CDR3: CASWGPPRNEQFF. The CDR3 DNA is TGCGCCAGCTGGGGGCCCCCCCGCAATGAGCAGTTCTTC.

The J gene is TRBJ2-5, the V gene TRBV2; 10 nucleotides match TRBD1. Losses at the gene ends were 5 bases for V and 4 bases for J; bases not matched to a gene: 7. Germline-derived CDR1 and CDR2 are SNHLY and FYNNEI. CDR3 length: 15 residues. The CDR3 nucleotides are TGTGCCAGCAGTCGGGACAGGGGAGGGCGAGAGACCCAGTACTTC. It is translated as CASSRDRGGRETQYF.

The rearrangement uses TRBV2 and TRBJ1-4; D not certain. CDR1 is SNHLY and CDR2 is FYNNEI in the germline V gene. The ends were cut back, 2 bases at V and 8 bases at J, with 6 bases in the middle. The CDR3 spans 12 residues. The CDR3 bases are TGTGCCAGCAGTGAACAAGAGGAAAAACTGTTTTTT. This encodes CASSEQEEKLFF.

This chain uses TRBV5-1 with TRBJ1-2, with D possibly TRBD1 on 6 matching bases. Trimming took 1 base from V and 8 from J, leaving 15 bases between them. The CDR3 runs 14 residues. The germline CDR1 and CDR2 sequences are SGHRS and YFSETQ. This chain's CDR3 is CASSLWARGYGYTF. Written as DNA, the CDR3 is TGCGCCAGCAGCTTGTGGGCCAGGGGTTACGGCTACACCTTC.

The V gene is TRBV7-2, the J gene TRBJ2-5; 7 positions agree with TRBD1. CDR3 length: 14 amino acids. Germline V CDR1 and CDR2: SGHTA, FQGNSA. V dropped 5 bases and J dropped 4; count of bases not matched to a gene: 7. CDR3 nucleotides: TGTGCCAGCAGCCGGGTAGGGGGCTTAGAGACCCAGTACTTC. Encoded protein: CASSRVGGLETQYF. Variable domain in full (rest from reference TRBV7-2 and TRBJ2-5): GAGVSQSPSNKVTEKGKDVELRCDPISGHTALYWYRQSLGQGLEFLIYFQGNSAPDKSGLPSDRFSAERTGGSVSTLTIQRTQQEDSAVYLCASSRVGGLETQYFGPGTRLLVL.

The V and J genes are TRBV4-3 and TRBJ1-3; a possible D gene is TRBD1 (6 bases). In germline, CDR1 is LGHNA, CDR2 YSLEER. The V end lost 3 bases, the J end lost 4 bases, and 13 bases lay between the germline ends. CDR3 size: 15 residues. The CDR3 nucleotides are TGCGCCAGCAGCCAGAATCTAGGGGGAGGAAACACCATATATTTT. Its translation: CASSQNLGGGNTIYF.

In its sample, this clone was seen once. The chain carries TRBV6-2 or TRBV6-3 and TRBJ2-2, with TRBD2 identical over 7 bases. Germline assignment: CDR1 MNHEY and CDR2 SVGEGT. The length of the CDR3 is 16 residues. The trim removed 1 base at V and 3 bases at J, leaving 5 bases unmatched. The chain's CDR3 is CASSYFTGGDTGELFF. DNA for the CDR3: TGTGCCAGCAGTTACTTTACGGGAGGAGACACCGGGGAGCTGTTTTTT.

The chain joins TRBV29-1 to TRBJ2-3; perhaps TRBD2 as D (5 bases). This CDR3 contains 14 residues. Trimming took 1 base from V and 0 from J, leaving 8 bases between them. Per the germline V gene, CDR1 is SQVTM and CDR2 is ANQGSEA. The CDR3: CSVEGTGSTDTQYF. As DNA, the CDR3 is TGCAGCGTTGAAGGTACGGGAAGCACAGATACGCAGTATTTT.

The chain links TRBV7-2 to TRBJ2-1; D remains ambiguous. Between the trimmed V and J ends, which lost 5 bases and 2 bases, there was a span of 7 bases. CDR3 length: 13 amino acids. Germline assignment: CDR1 SGHTA and CDR2 FQGNSA. The CDR3, as DNA: TGTGCCAGCAGCGTAAATCCCTACAATGAGCAGTTCTTC. It specifies CASSVNPYNEQFF.

This clone was seen just once. The chain employs TRBV28 and TRBJ1-5; D is uncertain. V lost 3 bases, J lost 0 bases, and 9 bases lay in between. Germline CDR1 MDHEN, CDR2 SYDVKM. The CDR3 is 15 residues long. The CDR3 here is CASSFTGYSNQPQHF. The CDR3, as DNA: TGTGCCAGCAGTTTTACGGGGTATAGCAATCAGCCCCAGCATTTT.

This clone was seen only a few times. The genes are TRBV10-1 and TRBJ1-3; maybe TRBD1 (5 bases). Trimming shortened V by 3 bases and J by 2 bases, and 8 bases separated the two germline ends. There are 14 residues in the CDR3. Germline values: CDR1 WNHNN, CDR2 SYGVQD (reference sequence). The CDR3 sequence is CASSDRDPGNTIYF. The CDR3 DNA follows: TGCGCCAGCAGTGACAGGGATCCTGGAAACACCATATATTTT.

J is TRBJ2-7 and V is TRBV7-6; tentative D call: TRBD2 (6 bases). Trimming cost V 1 base and J 4 bases, with 29 bases left between them. CDR3 length: 20 residues. CDR1 is SGHVS and CDR2 is FNYEAQ in the germline V gene. The CDR3 loop is CASSLGRGIHSGPLGYEQYF. The CDR3 coding sequence is TGTGCCAGCAGCTTAGGTCGTGGTATACACAGCGGGCCCCTGGGGTACGAGCAGTACTTC.